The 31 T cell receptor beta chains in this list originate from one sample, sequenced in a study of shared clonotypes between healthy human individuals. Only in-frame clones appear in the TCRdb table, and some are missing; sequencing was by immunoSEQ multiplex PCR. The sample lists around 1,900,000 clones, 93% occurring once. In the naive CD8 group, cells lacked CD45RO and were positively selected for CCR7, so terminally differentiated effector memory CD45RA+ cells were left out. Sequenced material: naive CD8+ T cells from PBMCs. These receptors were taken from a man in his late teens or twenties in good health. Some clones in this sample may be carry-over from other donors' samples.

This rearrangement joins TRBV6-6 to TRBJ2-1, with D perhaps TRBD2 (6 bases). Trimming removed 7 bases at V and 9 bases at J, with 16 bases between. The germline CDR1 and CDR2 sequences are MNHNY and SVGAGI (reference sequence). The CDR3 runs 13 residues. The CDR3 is CASTGVVQSEQFF. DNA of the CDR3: TGTGCCAGCACGGGGGTAGTGCAAAGTGAGCAGTTCTTC.

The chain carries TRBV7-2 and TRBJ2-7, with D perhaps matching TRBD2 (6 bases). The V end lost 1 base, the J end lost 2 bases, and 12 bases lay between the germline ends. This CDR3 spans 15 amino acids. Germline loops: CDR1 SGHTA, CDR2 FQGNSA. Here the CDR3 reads CASSLEGGAAYEQYF. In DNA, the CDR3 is TGTGCCAGCAGCTTAGAAGGCGGGGCCGCCTACGAGCAGTACTTC.

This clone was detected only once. This CDR3 is CASSPPTEGAGELFF. The CDR3 coding sequence is TGCGCCAGCAGCCCCCCAACGGAGGGGGCCGGGGAGCTGTTTTTT. The chain has TRBV4-3 and TRBJ2-2; D possibly uses TRBD1 or TRBD2 (6 bases each). V was shortened by 4 bases and J by 6 bases, with 15 bases between the two germline ends. This CDR3 region has 15 residues. From germline, CDR1 is LGHNA and CDR2 YSLEER.

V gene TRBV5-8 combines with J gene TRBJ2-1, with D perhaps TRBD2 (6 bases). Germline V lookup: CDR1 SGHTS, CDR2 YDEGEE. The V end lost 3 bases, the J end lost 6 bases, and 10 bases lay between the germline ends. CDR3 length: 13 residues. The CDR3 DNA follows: TGTGCCAGCAGCTACGGGAGATTCAATGAGCAGTTCTTC. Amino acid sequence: CASSYGRFNEQFF.

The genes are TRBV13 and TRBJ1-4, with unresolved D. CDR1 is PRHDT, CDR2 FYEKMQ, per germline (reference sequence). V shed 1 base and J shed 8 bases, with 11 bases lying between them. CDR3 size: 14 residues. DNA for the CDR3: TGTGCCAGCAGCTTAGATGCGGGAAGGGAAAAACTGTTTTTT. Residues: CASSLDAGREKLFF.

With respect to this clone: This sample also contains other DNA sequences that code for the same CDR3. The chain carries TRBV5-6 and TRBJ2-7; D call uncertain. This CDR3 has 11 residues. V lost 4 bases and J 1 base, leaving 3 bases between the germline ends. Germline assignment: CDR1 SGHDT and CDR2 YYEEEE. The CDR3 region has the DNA TGTGCCAGCAGCGATTCCTACGAGCAGTACTTC. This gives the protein CASSDSYEQYF. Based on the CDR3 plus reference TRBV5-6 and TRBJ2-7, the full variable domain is DAGVTQSPTHLIKTRGQQVTLRCSPKSGHDTVSWYQQALGQGPQFIFQYYEEEERQRGNFPDRFSGHQFPNYSSELNVNALLLGDSALYLCASSDSYEQYFGPGTRLTVT.

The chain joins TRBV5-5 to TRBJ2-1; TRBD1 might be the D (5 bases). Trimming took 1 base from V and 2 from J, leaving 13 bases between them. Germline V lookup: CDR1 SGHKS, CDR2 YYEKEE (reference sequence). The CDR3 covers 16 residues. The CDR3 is CASSLIQASPYNEQFF. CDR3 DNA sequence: TGTGCCAGCAGCTTGATACAGGCGAGCCCCTACAATGAGCAGTTCTTC.

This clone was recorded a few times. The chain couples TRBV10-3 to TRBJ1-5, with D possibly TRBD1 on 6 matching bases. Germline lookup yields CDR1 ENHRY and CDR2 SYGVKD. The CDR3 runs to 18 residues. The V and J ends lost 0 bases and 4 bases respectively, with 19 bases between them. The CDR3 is CAISESPSRNRVNQPQHF. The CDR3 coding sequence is TGTGCCATCAGTGAGTCCCCCTCTAGAAACAGGGTTAATCAGCCCCAGCATTTT.

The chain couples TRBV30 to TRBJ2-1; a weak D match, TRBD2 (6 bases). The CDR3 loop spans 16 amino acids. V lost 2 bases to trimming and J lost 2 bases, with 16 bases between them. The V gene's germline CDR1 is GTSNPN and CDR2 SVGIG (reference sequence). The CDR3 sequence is CAWSPWGGGAYNEQFF. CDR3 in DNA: TGTGCCTGGAGTCCCTGGGGAGGCGGGGCCTACAATGAGCAGTTCTTC. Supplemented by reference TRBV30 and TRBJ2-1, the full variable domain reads SQTIHQWPATLVQPVGSPLSLECTVEGTSNPNLYWYRQAAGRGLQLLFYSVGIGQISSEVPQNLSASRPQDRQFILSSKKLLLSDSGFYLCAWSPWGGGAYNEQFFGPGTRLTVL.

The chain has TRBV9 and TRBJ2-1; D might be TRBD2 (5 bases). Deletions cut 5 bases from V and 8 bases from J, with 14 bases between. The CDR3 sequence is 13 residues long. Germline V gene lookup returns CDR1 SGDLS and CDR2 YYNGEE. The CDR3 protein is CASRRGPRDEQFF. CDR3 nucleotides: TGTGCCAGCAGAAGAGGGCCCCGGGATGAGCAGTTCTTC. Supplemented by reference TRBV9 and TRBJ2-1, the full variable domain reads DSGVTQTPKHLITATGQRVTLRCSPRSGDLSVYWYQQSLDQGLQFLIQYYNGEERAKGNILERFSAQQFPDLHSELNLSSLELGDSALYFCASRRGPRDEQFFGPGTRLTVL.

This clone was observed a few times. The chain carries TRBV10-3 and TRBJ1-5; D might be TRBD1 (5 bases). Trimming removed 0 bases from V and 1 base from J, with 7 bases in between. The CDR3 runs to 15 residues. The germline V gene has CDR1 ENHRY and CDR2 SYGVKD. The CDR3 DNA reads TGTGCCATCAGTGAGTCTCGGGGGAGCAATCAGCCCCAGCATTTT. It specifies CAISESRGSNQPQHF.

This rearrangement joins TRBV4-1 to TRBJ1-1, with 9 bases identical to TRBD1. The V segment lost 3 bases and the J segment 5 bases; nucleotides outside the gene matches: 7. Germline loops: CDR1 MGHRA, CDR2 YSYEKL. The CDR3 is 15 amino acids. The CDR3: CASSHRGQGMTEAFF. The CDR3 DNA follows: TGCGCCAGCAGCCATAGAGGACAGGGGATGACTGAAGCTTTCTTT.

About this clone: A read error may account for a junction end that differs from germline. CDR3 amino acids: CASSPRDGRYGQYF. In DNA, the CDR3 is TGTGCCAGCAGTCCTAGGGACGGACGCTACGGGCAGTACTTC. V and J are TRBV6-5 and TRBJ2-7, with D perhaps TRBD1 or TRBD2 (5 bases each). CDR1 is MNHEY, CDR2 SVGAGI, per germline. The length of the CDR3 is 14 residues.

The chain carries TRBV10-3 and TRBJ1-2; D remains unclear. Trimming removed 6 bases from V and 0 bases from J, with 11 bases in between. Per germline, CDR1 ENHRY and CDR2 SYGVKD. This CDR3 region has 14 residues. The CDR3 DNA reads TGTGCCATCAGCCTCGAAGATACTAACTATGGCTACACCTTC. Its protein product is CAISLEDTNYGYTF.

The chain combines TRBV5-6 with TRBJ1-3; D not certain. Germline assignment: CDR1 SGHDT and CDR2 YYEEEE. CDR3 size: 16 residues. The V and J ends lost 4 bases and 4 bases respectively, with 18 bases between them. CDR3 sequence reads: CASSGNSPILGNTIYF. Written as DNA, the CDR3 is TGTGCCAGCAGCGGGAACAGCCCCATATTGGGAAACACCATATATTTT.

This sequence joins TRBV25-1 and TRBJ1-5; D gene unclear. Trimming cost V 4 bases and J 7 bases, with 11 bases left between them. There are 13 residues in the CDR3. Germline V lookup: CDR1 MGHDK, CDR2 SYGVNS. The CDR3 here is CASSANVGQPQHF. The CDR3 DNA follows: TGTGCCAGCAGTGCTAACGTGGGACAGCCCCAGCATTTT.

CDR3 nucleotide sequence: TGTGCCAGCAGTCAAGGGGCGGGGGTTGTAAAGACCCAGTACTTC. Translated, it gives CASSQGAGVVKTQYF. The V call is TRBV6-5, the J call TRBJ2-5; 7 bases map to TRBD2. Germline trimming cut 5 bases from V and 6 bases from J; bases unmatched to any gene: 12. Germline CDR1 is MNHEY and CDR2 is SVGAGI. This CDR3 spans 15 amino acids.

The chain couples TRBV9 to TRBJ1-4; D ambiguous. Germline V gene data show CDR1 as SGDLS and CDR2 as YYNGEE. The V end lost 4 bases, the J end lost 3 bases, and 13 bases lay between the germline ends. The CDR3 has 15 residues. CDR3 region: CASSPETKPNEKLFF. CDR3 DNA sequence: TGTGCCAGCAGCCCGGAGACCAAGCCTAATGAAAAACTGTTTTTT.

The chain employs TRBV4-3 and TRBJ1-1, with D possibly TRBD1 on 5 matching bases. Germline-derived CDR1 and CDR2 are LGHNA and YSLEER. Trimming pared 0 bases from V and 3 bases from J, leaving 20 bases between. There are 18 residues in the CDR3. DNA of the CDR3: TGCGCCAGCAGCCAAGATCTCAGGGACTCCGAGTGGGACACTGAAGCTTTCTTT. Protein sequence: CASSQDLRDSEWDTEAFF.

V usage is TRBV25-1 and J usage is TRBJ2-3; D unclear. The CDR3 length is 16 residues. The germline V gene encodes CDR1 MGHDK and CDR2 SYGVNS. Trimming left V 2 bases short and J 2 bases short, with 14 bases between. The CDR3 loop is CASSELGWGITDTQYF. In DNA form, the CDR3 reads TGTGCCAGCAGTGAACTCGGCTGGGGTATCACAGATACGCAGTATTTT.

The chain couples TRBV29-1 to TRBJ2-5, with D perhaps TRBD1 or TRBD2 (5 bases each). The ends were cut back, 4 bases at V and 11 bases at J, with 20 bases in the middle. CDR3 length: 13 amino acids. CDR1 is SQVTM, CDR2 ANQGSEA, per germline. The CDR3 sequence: CSVVLGGLGEQYF. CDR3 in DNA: TGCAGCGTTGTTTTGGGCGGACTGGGGGAGCAGTACTTC.

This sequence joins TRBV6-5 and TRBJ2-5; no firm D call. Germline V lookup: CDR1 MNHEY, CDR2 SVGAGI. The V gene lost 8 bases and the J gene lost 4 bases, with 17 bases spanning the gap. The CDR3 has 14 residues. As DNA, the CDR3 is TGTGCCAGCCGTGGGGTCTCCAGTCGAGAGACCCAGTACTTC. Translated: CASRGVSSRETQYF.

This CDR3 is CASQPRAAGRNEQFF. CDR3 coding DNA: TGCGCCAGCCAACCCCGGGCCGCGGGGCGGAATGAGCAGTTCTTC. V is TRBV4-1 and J is TRBJ2-1, with D maybe TRBD2 (6 bases). Trimming removed 8 bases at V and 7 bases at J, with 21 bases between. Germline CDR1 reads MGHRA; CDR2 reads YSYEKL. There are 15 residues in the CDR3.

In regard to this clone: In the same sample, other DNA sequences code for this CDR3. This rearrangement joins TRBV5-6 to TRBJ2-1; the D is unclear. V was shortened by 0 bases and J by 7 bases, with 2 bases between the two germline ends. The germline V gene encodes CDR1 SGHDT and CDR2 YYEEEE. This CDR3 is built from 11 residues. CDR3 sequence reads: CASSLGNEQFF. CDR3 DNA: TGTGCCAGCAGCTTGGGAAATGAGCAGTTCTTC.

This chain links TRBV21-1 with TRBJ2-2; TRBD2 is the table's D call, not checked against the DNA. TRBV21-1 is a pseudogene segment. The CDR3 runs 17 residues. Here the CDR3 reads CASSNSPTTGNTGELFF. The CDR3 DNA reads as TGTGCCAGCAGCAACTCCCCTACCACGGGAAACACCGGGGAGCTGTTTTTT.

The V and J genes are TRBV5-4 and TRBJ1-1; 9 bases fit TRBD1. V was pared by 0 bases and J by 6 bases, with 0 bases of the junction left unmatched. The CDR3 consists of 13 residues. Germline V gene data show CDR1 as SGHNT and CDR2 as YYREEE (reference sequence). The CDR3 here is CASSLGTGAEAFF. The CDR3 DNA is TGTGCCAGCAGCTTGGGGACAGGGGCTGAAGCTTTCTTT.

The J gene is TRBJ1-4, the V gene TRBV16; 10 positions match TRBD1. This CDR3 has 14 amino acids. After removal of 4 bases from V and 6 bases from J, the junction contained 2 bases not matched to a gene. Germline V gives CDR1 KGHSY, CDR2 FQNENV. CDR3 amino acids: CASSPGTGDEKLFF. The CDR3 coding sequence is TGTGCCAGCAGCCCAGGGACAGGGGATGAAAAACTGTTTTTT.

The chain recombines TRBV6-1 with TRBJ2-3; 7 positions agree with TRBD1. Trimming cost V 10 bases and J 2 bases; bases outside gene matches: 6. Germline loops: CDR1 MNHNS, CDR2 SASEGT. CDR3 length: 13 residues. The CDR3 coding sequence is TGTGCCAACCTACAGGGGAACACAGATACGCAGTATTTT. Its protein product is CANLQGNTDTQYF.

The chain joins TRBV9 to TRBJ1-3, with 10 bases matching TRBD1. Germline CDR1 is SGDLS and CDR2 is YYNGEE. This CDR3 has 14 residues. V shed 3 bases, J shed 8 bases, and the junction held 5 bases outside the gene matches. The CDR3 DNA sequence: TGTGCCAGCAGCGAAGGGACAGGGGAGGACACCATATATTTT. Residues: CASSEGTGEDTIYF. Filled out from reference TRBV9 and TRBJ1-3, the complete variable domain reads DSGVTQTPKHLITATGQRVTLRCSPRSGDLSVYWYQQSLDQGLQFLIQYYNGEERAKGNILERFSAQQFPDLHSELNLSSLELGDSALYFCASSEGTGEDTIYFGEGSWLTVV.

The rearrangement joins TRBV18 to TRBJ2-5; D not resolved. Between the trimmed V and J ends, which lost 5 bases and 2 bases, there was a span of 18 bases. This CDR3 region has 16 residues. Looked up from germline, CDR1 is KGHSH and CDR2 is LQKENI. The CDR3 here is CASSSFSTSRQETQYF. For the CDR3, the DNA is TGTGCCAGCTCATCCTTCTCCACCTCTCGTCAAGAGACCCAGTACTTC.

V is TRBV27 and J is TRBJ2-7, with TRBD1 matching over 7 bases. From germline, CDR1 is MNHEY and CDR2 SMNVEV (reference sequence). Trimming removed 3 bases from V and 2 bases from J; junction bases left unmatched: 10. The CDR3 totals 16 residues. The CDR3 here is CASSLVFAQGAYEQYF. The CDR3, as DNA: TGTGCCAGCAGTTTGGTTTTCGCCCAGGGGGCCTACGAGCAGTACTTC.